These 22 T cell receptor beta chains were all obtained from the same sample, sequenced in a study. TCRdb analysed the RT-PCR reads with MiXCR anew, one entry per CDR3 protein. In the table there are approximately 720,000 distinct CDR3 sequences, more than 13% of which are singletons. The sequencing sample was made of memory CD4+ T cells from blood. The receptors here all came from a female donor in good health, serving as a healthy control.

The chain links TRBV7-3 to TRBJ2-7; D ambiguous. Germline V gene data show CDR1 as SGHTA and CDR2 as FQGTGA. V was shortened by 5 bases and J by 6 bases, with 17 bases between the two germline ends. The CDR3 totals 14 residues. The CDR3 is CASSVSGPLGEQYF. CDR3 DNA: TGTGCCAGCAGCGTATCCGGCCCCTTAGGCGAGCAGTACTTC.

V is TRBV5-1 and J is TRBJ2-5; a possible D gene is TRBD1 (6 bases). The germline V and J ends were trimmed by 4 bases and 5 bases, with 18 bases remaining between them. The length of the CDR3 is 15 residues. Looked up from germline, CDR1 is SGHRS and CDR2 is YFSETQ. Written as DNA, the CDR3 is TGCGCCAGCAGCGGGGGACAAAGCGGCTGGGAGACCCAGTACTTC. Protein product: CASSGGQSGWETQYF.

This clonotype was counted many times. The chain has TRBV6-2 or TRBV6-3 and TRBJ2-7; 7 nucleotides match TRBD1. The CDR3 contains 15 residues. Germline CDR1 and CDR2: MNHEY and SVGEGT. J was trimmed by 4 bases and V by 6 bases; bases with no gene match: 12. The CDR3 DNA is TGTGCCAGCAGCCGGCTTGGGACAGCACCTTACGAGCAGTACTTC. Its protein is CASSRLGTAPYEQYF.

The chain combines TRBV4-1 with TRBJ1-3; TRBD1 matches at 10 bases. Germline lookup yields CDR1 MGHRA and CDR2 YSYEKL. The CDR3 loop spans 17 amino acids. J lost 7 bases, V lost 3 bases, and 12 bases had no gene match. The CDR3 DNA is TGCGCCAGCAGCCATCCTTCGGGACAGGGGATTCGGAACACCATATATTTT. It translates to CASSHPSGQGIRNTIYF.

The chain employs TRBV7-2 and TRBJ2-4; 9 nucleotides match TRBD2. The CDR3 sequence is 16 residues long. CDR1 and CDR2 (germline): SGHTA, FQGNSA. V trimming: 0 bases; J trimming: 5 bases; junction bases outside the gene matches: 5. This chain's CDR3 is CASSLAGSGRENIQYF. In nucleotides, the CDR3 is TGTGCCAGCAGCTTAGCTGGTAGCGGGAGAGAAAACATTCAGTACTTC.

This clonotype has a count of ten or more. This rearrangement joins TRBV29-1 to TRBJ2-1; D might be TRBD2 (6 bases). With 2 bases removed from V and 5 bases from J, the gap between germline ends came to 16 bases. CDR3 length: 15 residues. The V gene's germline CDR1 is SQVTM and CDR2 ANQGSEA. CDR3 sequence reads: CSVERWEARDNEQFF. The DNA of the CDR3 is TGCAGCGTTGAAAGGTGGGAGGCCAGAGACAATGAGCAGTTCTTC.

This clonotype has a single count. V is TRBV20-1 and J is TRBJ1-2, with D unresolved. CDR3 length equals 14 residues. Trimming took off 6 bases at V and 3 bases at J, with 17 bases between the two ends. Germline lookup yields CDR1 DFQATT and CDR2 SNEGSKA (reference sequence). CDR3 bases: TGCAGTGCAAACGACTGGACGGATTACTATGGCTACACCTTC. It yields the protein CSANDWTDYYGYTF.

This clonotype was observed at least ten times. The chain links TRBV7-2 to TRBJ2-5; tentatively, D is TRBD1 (7 bases). The CDR3 covers 13 residues. Trimming left V 1 base short and J 7 bases short, with 10 bases between. Per germline, CDR1 SGHTA and CDR2 FQGNSA. The CDR3 sequence is CASSLGQGGTQYF. The CDR3 nucleotides read TGTGCCAGCAGCTTAGGACAGGGAGGGACCCAGTACTTC.

The chain employs TRBV5-1 and TRBJ2-3; 11 bases line up with TRBD2. Losses at the gene ends were 4 bases for V and 1 base for J; bases not matched to a gene: 8. CDR3 length: 17 amino acids. Looked up from germline, CDR1 is SGHRS and CDR2 is YFSETQ. CDR3 sequence (DNA): TGCGCCAGCAGCGCAGGCTTACTAGCGGGAGGCACAGATACGCAGTATTTT. It specifies CASSAGLLAGGTDTQYF.

Only a few counts were recorded for this clonotype. This chain connects TRBV20-1 to TRBJ2-5; D gene ambiguous. The CDR3 is made up of 12 amino acids. Germline V gives CDR1 DFQATT, CDR2 SNEGSKA (reference sequence). V was cut by 3 bases and J by 5 bases, with 10 bases left in between. The CDR3 sequence is CSARGQVETQYF. CDR3 DNA sequence: TGCAGTGCTAGGGGCCAAGTTGAGACCCAGTACTTC.

The gene calls are TRBV6-5 and TRBJ2-4; 8 bases fit TRBD2. V lost 4 bases, J lost 1 base, and 6 bases stayed unmatched. CDR1 is MNHEY and CDR2 is SVGAGI in the germline V gene. The CDR3 consists of 16 residues. The CDR3, as DNA: TGTGCCAGCAGTTCCCGTCGGGAGGGCGCCAAAAACATTCAGTACTTC. It codes for CASSSRREGAKNIQYF.

This clonotype came up many times. V and J are TRBV3-1 and TRBJ1-3; weak D call: TRBD1 (5 bases). Per germline, CDR1 LGHDT and CDR2 YNNKEL (reference sequence). The CDR3 sequence is 15 residues long. V was trimmed by 4 bases and J by 4 bases, leaving 14 bases between them. CDR3 sequence reads: CASSLPRDGGNTIYF. CDR3 DNA sequence: TGTGCCAGCAGCCTGCCCCGGGACGGAGGAAACACCATATATTTT.

This clonotype occurred a few times. The chain couples TRBV5-1 to TRBJ2-1; 7 nucleotides align to TRBD2. V dropped 4 bases and J dropped 0; count of bases not matched to a gene: 16. The CDR3 consists of 19 residues. Germline V gene lookup returns CDR1 SGHRS and CDR2 YFSETQ. CDR3 in DNA: TGCGCCAGCAGCCCCGGATACGTTCGAGCGGGGATCTCCTACAATGAGCAGTTCTTC. Translation gives CASSPGYVRAGISYNEQFF.

This clonotype was seen ten or more times. The chain employs TRBV6-5 and TRBJ2-7; D is undetermined. Germline-derived CDR1 and CDR2 are MNHEY and SVGAGI. The CDR3 has 15 residues. Trimming removed 5 bases from V and 2 bases from J, with 16 bases in between. The CDR3 sequence is CASSNRPTVTYEQYF. The CDR3 DNA reads TGTGCCAGCAGTAACCGACCGACGGTAACCTACGAGCAGTACTTC.

In this sample, this clonotype turned up many times. The CDR3 is CGVGGVFTDTQYF. The CDR3 region has the DNA TGCGGCGTAGGGGGCGTTTTTACAGATACGCAGTATTTT. The chain carries TRBV20-1 and TRBJ2-3, with TRBD1 identical over 7 bases. The CDR3 has 13 residues. Germline loops: CDR1 DFQATT, CDR2 SNEGSKA (reference sequence).

This clonotype showed up many times. The V call is TRBV29-1, the J call TRBJ2-5; 8 bases match TRBD1. This CDR3 region has 12 residues. V was pared by 7 bases and J by 1 base, with 2 bases of the junction left unmatched. Germline V gives CDR1 SQVTM, CDR2 ANQGSEA. CDR3 sequence reads: CSGGQAQETQYF. CDR3 sequence (DNA): TGCAGCGGGGGACAGGCCCAAGAGACCCAGTACTTC.

This clonotype showed up many times. The V gene is TRBV9, the J gene TRBJ2-1; the D is unclear. CDR1 is SGDLS, CDR2 YYNGEE, per germline. V lost 0 bases to trimming and J lost 4 bases, with 2 bases between them. CDR3 size: 12 residues. The CDR3 DNA follows: TGTGCCAGCAGCGTAGGTTACAATGAGCAGTTCTTC. The encoded protein is CASSVGYNEQFF.

Points on this clonotype: Given a much more abundant clone one base away, this may be a read error. The V and J genes are TRBV7-2 and TRBJ1-6; a possible D gene is TRBD1 (5 bases). In germline, CDR1 is SGHTA, CDR2 FQGNSA. The CDR3 runs 15 residues. V shed 8 bases and J shed 6 bases, with 17 bases lying between them. The DNA of the CDR3 is TGTGCCAGCGGCCAGGCACCCGGGGGTAATTCACCCCTCCACTTT. Residues: CASGQAPGGNSPLHF.

In the case of this clonotype: It may be a read error: a sequence one base away is much more abundant. J is TRBJ1-5 and V is TRBV5-1; no clear D gene. The CDR3 totals 15 residues. Trimming cost V 4 bases and J 2 bases, with 13 bases left between them. The germline V gene has CDR1 SGHRS and CDR2 YFSETQ. The CDR3 reads CASSLEGNRNQPQHF. Here the CDR3 DNA reads TGCGCCAGCAGCCTGGAAGGGAACCGCAATCAGCCCCAGCATTTT. The full variable domain, its missing parts supplied by reference TRBV5-1 and TRBJ1-5, is KAGVTQTPRYLIKTRGQQVTLSCSPISGHRSVSWYQQTPGQGLQFLFEYFSETQRNKGNFPGRFSGRQFSNSRSEMNVSTLELGDSALYLCASSLEGNRNQPQHFGDGTRLSIL.

The chain couples TRBV5-6 to TRBJ1-5; TRBD1 is a possible D gene (6 bases). The V gene lost 10 bases and the J gene lost 4 bases, with 12 bases spanning the gap. The CDR3 length is 12 residues. The germline gives CDR1 SGHDT, CDR2 YYEEEE. CDR3 protein: CALGGKNQPQHF. In nucleotides, the CDR3 is TGTGCCCTAGGGGGGAAAAATCAGCCCCAGCATTTT.

Of note for this clonotype: It may be a read error: a sequence one base away is much more abundant. CDR3 coding DNA: TGTGCCAGCAGTCCGACAGGGGGGATCAATCAGCCCCAGCATTTT. Translating gives CASSPTGGINQPQHF. The chain couples TRBV12-3 or TRBV12-4 to TRBJ1-5; 9 nucleotides align to TRBD1. This CDR3 is 15 amino acids long. Trimming took 5 bases from V and 3 from J; bases not matched to a gene: 5.

This clonotype was seen a handful of times. This chain links TRBV7-2 with TRBJ2-5; D uncertain. V was cut by 6 bases and J by 5 bases, with 10 bases left in between. Germline-derived CDR1 and CDR2 are SGHTA and FQGNSA. This CDR3 comprises 12 residues. CDR3 bases: TGTGCCAGCAGGTCTTTTGTGGAGACCCAGTACTTC. It yields the protein CASRSFVETQYF. The variable domain in full, with the rest retrieved from reference TRBV7-2 and TRBJ2-5, is GAGVSQSPSNKVTEKGKDVELRCDPISGHTALYWYRQSLGQGLEFLIYFQGNSAPDKSGLPSDRFSAERTGGSVSTLTIQRTQQEDSAVYLCASRSFVETQYFGPGTRLLVL.